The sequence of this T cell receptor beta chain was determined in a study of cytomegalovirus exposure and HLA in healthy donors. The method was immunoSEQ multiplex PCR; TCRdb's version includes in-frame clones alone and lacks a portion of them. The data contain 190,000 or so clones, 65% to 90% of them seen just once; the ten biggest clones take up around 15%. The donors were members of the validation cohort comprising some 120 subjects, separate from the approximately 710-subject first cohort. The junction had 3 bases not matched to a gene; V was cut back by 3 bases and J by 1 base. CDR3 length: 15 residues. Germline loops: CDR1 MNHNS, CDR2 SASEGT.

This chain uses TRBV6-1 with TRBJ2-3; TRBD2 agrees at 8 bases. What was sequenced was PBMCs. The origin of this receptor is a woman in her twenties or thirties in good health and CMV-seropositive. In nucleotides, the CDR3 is TGTGCCAGCAGTGACCGGGAGGGGGGCACAGATACGCAGTATTTT. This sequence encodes CASSDREGGTDTQYF.